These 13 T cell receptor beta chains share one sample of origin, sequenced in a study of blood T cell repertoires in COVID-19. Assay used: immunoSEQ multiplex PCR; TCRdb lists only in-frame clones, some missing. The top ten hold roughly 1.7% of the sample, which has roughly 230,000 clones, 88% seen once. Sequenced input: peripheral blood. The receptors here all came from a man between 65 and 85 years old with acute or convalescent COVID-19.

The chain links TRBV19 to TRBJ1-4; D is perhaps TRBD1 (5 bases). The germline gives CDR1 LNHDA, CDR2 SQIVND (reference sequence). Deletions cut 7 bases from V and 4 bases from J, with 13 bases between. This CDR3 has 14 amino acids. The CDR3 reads CASKNRNNNEKLFF. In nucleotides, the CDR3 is TGTGCCAGTAAGAACAGGAACAATAATGAAAAACTGTTTTTT.

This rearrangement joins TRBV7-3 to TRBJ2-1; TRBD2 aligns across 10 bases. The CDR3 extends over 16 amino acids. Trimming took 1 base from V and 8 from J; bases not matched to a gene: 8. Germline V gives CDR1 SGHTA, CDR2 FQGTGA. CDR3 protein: CASSLMFTSGTHEQFF. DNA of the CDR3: TGTGCCAGCAGCTTAATGTTTACTAGCGGGACACATGAGCAGTTCTTC. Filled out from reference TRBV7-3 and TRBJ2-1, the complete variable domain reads GAGVSQTPSNKVTEKGKYVELRCDPISGHTALYWYRQSLGQGPEFLIYFQGTGAADDSGLPNDRFFAVRPEGSVSTLKIQRTERGDSAVYLCASSLMFTSGTHEQFFGPGTRLTVL.

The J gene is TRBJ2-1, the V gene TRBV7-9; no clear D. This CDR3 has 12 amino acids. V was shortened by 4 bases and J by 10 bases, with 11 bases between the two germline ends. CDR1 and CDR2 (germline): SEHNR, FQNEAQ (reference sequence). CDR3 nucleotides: TGTGCCAGCAGCTCAGTTTCTCAGGAGCAGTTCTTC. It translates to CASSSVSQEQFF.

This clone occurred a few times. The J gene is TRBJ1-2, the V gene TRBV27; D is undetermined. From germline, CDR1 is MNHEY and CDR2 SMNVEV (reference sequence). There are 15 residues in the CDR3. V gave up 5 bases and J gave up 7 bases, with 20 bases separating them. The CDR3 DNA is TGTGCCAGCAGTCCCAGACACGGGGAAGAGGCTGGCTACACCTTC. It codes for CASSPRHGEEAGYTF.

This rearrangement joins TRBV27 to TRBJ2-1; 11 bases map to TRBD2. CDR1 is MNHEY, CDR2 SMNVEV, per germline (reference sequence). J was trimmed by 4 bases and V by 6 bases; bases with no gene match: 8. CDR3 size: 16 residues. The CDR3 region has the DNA TGTGCCAGCAGCGAAGGGACTAGCGGACGATACAATGAGCAGTTCTTC. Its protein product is CASSEGTSGRYNEQFF.

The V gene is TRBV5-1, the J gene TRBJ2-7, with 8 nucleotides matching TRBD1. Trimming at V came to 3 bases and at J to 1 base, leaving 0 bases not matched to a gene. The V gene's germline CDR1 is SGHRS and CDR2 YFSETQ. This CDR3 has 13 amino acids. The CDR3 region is CASSWTGSYEQYF. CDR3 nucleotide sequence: TGCGCCAGCAGCTGGACAGGGTCCTACGAGCAGTACTTC.

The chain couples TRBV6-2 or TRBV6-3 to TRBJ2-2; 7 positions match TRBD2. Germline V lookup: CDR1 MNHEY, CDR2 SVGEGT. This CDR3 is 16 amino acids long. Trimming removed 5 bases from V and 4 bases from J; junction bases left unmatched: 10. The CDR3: CASSDGQRDVTGELFF. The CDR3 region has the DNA TGTGCCAGCAGTGACGGCCAGCGGGACGTCACCGGGGAGCTGTTTTTT.

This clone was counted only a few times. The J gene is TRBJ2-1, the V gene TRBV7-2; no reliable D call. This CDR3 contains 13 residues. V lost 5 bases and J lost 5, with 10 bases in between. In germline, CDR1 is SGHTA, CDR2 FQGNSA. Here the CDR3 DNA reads TGTGCCAGCAGCCTCTCTAGGAACAATGAGCAGTTCTTC. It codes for CASSLSRNNEQFF.

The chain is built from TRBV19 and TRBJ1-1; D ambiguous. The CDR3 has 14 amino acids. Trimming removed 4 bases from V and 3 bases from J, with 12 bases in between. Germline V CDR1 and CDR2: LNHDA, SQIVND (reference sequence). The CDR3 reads CASSRGNTYTEAFF. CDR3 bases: TGTGCCAGTAGTAGAGGGAACACCTACACTGAAGCTTTCTTT. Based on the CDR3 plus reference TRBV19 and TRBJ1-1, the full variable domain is DGGITQSPKYLFRKEGQNVTLSCEQNLNHDAMYWYRQDPGQGLRLIYYSQIVNDFQKGDIAEGYSVSREKKESFPLTVTSAQKNPTAFYLCASSRGNTYTEAFFGQGTRLTVV.

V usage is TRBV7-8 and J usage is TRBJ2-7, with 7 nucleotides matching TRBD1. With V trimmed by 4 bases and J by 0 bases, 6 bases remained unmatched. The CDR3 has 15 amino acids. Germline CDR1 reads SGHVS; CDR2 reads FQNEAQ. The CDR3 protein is CASSSLGTDSYEQYF. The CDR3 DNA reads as TGTGCCAGCAGCTCCCTCGGGACAGACTCCTACGAGCAGTACTTC. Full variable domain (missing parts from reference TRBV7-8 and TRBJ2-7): GAGVSQSPRYKVAKRGQDVALRCDPISGHVSLFWYQQALGQGPEFLTYFQNEAQLDKSGLPSDRFFAERPEGSVSTLKIQRTQQEDSAVYLCASSSLGTDSYEQYFGPGTRLTVT.

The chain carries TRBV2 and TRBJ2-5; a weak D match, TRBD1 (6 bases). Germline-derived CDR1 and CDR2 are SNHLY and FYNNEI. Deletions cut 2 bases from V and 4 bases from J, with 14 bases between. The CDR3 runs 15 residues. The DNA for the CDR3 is TGTGCCAGCAGTGAACAGAGGGGGTTGAGAGAGACCCAGTACTTC. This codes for CASSEQRGLRETQYF. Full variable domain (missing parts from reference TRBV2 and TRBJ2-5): EPEVTQTPSHQVTQMGQEVILRCVPISNHLYFYWYRQILGQKVEFLVSFYNNEISEKSEIFDDQFSVERPDGSNFTLKIRSTKLEDSAMYFCASSEQRGLRETQYFGPGTRLLVL.

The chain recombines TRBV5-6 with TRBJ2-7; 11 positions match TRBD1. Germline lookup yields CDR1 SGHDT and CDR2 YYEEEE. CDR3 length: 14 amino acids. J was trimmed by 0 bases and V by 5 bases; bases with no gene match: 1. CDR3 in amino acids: CASRGTGGSYEQYF. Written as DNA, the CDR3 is TGTGCCAGCAGGGGGACAGGGGGCTCCTACGAGCAGTACTTC.

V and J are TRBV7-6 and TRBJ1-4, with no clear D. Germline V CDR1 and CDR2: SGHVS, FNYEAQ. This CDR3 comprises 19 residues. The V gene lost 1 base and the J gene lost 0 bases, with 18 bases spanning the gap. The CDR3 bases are TGTGCCAGCAGCTTAGAGGCCCCGCCGCGGAGTCCAACTAATGAAAAACTGTTTTTT. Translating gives CASSLEAPPRSPTNEKLFF.